This T cell receptor (beta chain) was found in a study of cytomegalovirus exposure and HLA in healthy donors. Only one count was recorded for this clone. Its target is unknown. The CDR3 is 11 amino acids. Germline loops: CDR1 SEHNR, CDR2 FQNEAQ (reference sequence). A multiplex PCR was run with 60 Vbeta primers and 13 Jbeta primers. TCRdb's copy holds only in-frame clones and misses some; the assay was immunoSEQ multiplex PCR. The sample yields 200,000 to 250,000 clones, roughly 80% seen once. Overall study results and limits: A later analysis reported that several of the most significant clusters appeared to be linked to common viral pathogens, among them Epstein-Barr virus. A later analysis linked a missense DCLRE1C variant to TCR beta V- and J-gene trimming. Productive status was seen about 90% or about 30% of the time for most TCR beta V segments in an earlier analysis.

The gene calls are TRBV7-9 and TRBJ1-2; possible D gene TRBD1, 6 bases. This TCR was recovered from a man aged 30 to 45 in good health and CMV-seronegative. The material sequenced was PBMCs. This chain's CDR3 is CAGGAELGYTF. CDR3 in DNA: TGTGCGGGGGGGGCTGAGCTAGGCTACACCTTC.